In this sample, the clone carrying this T cell receptor beta chain turned up many times. What it recognizes is unknown. The sample comes from a study of early T cells in non-severe SARS-CoV-2 infection. Study-level information: Bulk RNA taken from unsorted whole blood was sequenced, leaving chains unpaired. Notes on the study in general: The study's VDJdb matching favored anti-spike CD8 responses and missed private and CD4 specificities.

Individual cDNA molecules were tagged with unique molecular identifiers, the study reported. TCRdb analysed the 5' RACE reads with MiXCR anew, one entry per CDR3 protein. Found here are under 85,000 distinct CDR3 sequences, about 5% of them singletons; the top ten hold under 8%. Trimming pared 3 bases from V and 3 bases from J, leaving 14 bases between. The CDR3 runs 15 residues. Sequences were derived from whole blood, sampled at baseline. The receptor comes from an adult who was a healthcare worker with PCR-confirmed SARS-CoV-2 infection or an uninfected control (not recorded which). V and J are TRBV12-3 or TRBV12-4 and TRBJ1-1; D ambiguous. CDR3 protein: CASSFGRSSDTEAFF. Here the CDR3 DNA reads TGTGCCAGCAGTTTCGGACGATCGTCGGACACTGAAGCTTTCTTT.